This T cell receptor beta chain was identified in a study of immune cell composition in non-small cell lung cancer (dated by TCRdb to 2015 to 2018). For the study in its entirety: To assign histologic subtype, which was mostly lung adenocarcinoma or squamous cell carcinoma, H&E was combined with p63, CK5, Napsin A and TTF-1 immunohistochemistry. The subtype comparisons left out a few tumour specimens with TCR-beta data because those specimens were rare histological subtypes. Using Adaptive Biotechnologies, the researchers ran TCR-beta sequencing on 34 paired NSCLC tumour and non-adjacent lung specimens, along with around 25 tumour-only specimens. Supplementary cohort #1, some ten lung adenocarcinoma cases, had paired tumour/lung TCR-beta sequencing and TIL populations generated to assess tumour reactivity. The paper's findings and limits, for the study overall: Smoking pack-years did not significantly correlate with tumour TCR-beta clonality. Tumour-associated clones >0.5% were found in nearly half of NSCLC cases, namely in around 33% of adenocarcinomas versus about four fifths of squamous carcinomas. The reactivity cohort included only about nine cases, and whether tumour-reactive clones share sequences with the dominant in vivo tumour-associated clones was not shown. Lung squamous cell carcinoma tumours had significantly higher Top 10 clone scores and productive clonality than lung adenocarcinoma tumours. Across about 10 adenocarcinoma cases, TIL tumour reactivity correlated strongly with maximal tumour-associated clone frequency but not with overall clonality.

TCR-beta CDR3 regions were amplified from genomic DNA by a two-step multiplex PCR, with the second step adding Illumina-compatible adaptors. As a commercial immunoSEQ service, TCR-beta immunosequencing was carried out on an Illumina platform. On the authors' methods: Repertoires were summarised by productive clonality and by Top 10 Clones, defined as the percentage of T-cell templates derived from the ten most frequent sequences. Productive clonality ranged from 0 to 1, with 1 indicating a monoclonal population. Tumour-associated clones, identified using log10 scatter plots, were defined as sequences that made up at least 0.1% of tumour T-cell templates and were not found in the matched non-adjacent lung. Student's t-tests were used for two-group comparisons, ANOVA was used for stages, and linear regression was used for relationships, with analyses conducted in GraphPad Prism7 and R. The table comes from immuneACCESS by way of TCRdb, which keeps in-frame sequences with V and J called. Part of the clones is missing from these tables; in studies checked, under half for an unresolved V gene and the rest for unknown reasons. From that table come the V and J calls and clone size; the DNA was used to work out D and trimming. Across this sample there are 13,000 to 15,000 clones, with 69% seen only once. 6% to 9% of the sample is taken by the ten largest.

Of note for this clone: Its antigen is still unknown. No per-base quality is available; no much larger clone lies one base away.

Frozen aliquots of unsorted single-cell suspensions were used for genomic DNA extraction with the QIAamp DNA kit. The tumour samples consisted of surgically resected non-small cell lung cancer tissue. Tissues arrived within 2 hours of resection and were immediately processed into single-cell suspensions. Tissue was broken up mechanically, digested enzymatically with DNase I, collagenase I and hyaluronidase for 30 minutes at 37 degrees C, and then filtered and RBC-lysed. Based on the germline V gene, the CDR1 and CDR2 sequences are SGHTA and FQGNSA. The germline V and J ends show losses of 4 bases and 8 bases respectively, and no gene match explains 6 bases of the junction. The CDR3, cysteine through phenylalanine, is 13 amino acids long. The sequence is cut down to CDR3 DNA, 39 bases in frame from base 1.

The receptor's source is a human donor with non-small cell lung cancer. Sequencing was done on a sample of lung tumor tissue. In this chain, TRBV7-2 is recombined with TRBJ1-2, and 8 junctional nucleotides match TRBD1. The base sequence is TGTGCCAGCAGCTCGGGGACAGGTAGAGGCTACACCTTC. Its translation reads: CASSSGTGRGYTF.